The rows below give T cell receptor beta chains drawn from one sample of a study of Ad26.COV2.S vaccination and SARS-CoV-2 variants. The method was immunoSEQ multiplex PCR; TCRdb's version includes in-frame clones alone and lacks a portion of them. The repertoire holds roughly 400,000 clones, with about 90% as singletons. This sample comprised peripheral blood, obtained in a trial of Ad26.COV2.S vaccine versus placebo. Receptors originate from a person between 18 and 65 years old who received the Ad26.COV2.S COVID-19 vaccine or a placebo. CDR3s include the opening cysteine and the closing phenylalanine or tryptophan. Fields, in order: clone size, D gene, V gene, J gene, CDR3 protein, CDR3 DNA. A D gene is named only where the DNA matches it firmly. Rows may omit the clone size; those that give it use once, few, many or a size class.

-	-	TRBV27	TRBJ2-1	CASSFVGGYNEQFF	TGTGCCAGCAGTTTTGTGGGAGGCTACAATGAGCAGTTCTTC
-	-	TRBV19	TRBJ2-1	CASSTQARVSGNEQFF	TGTGCCAGTAGTACCCAAGCCCGGGTGAGTGGCAATGAGCAGTTCTTC
-	TRBD2	TRBV28	TRBJ2-7	CASSLYPQRDWSYEQYF	TGTGCCAGCAGTTTATACCCCCAGCGGGACTGGTCCTACGAGCAGTACTTC
once	TRBD1	TRBV9	TRBJ1-4	CASSAGQGSGKLFF	TGTGCCAGCAGCGCGGGACAGGGTTCGGGAAAACTGTTTTTT
-	TRBD1	TRBV7-9	TRBJ2-3	CASTLRDRDTDTQYF	TGTGCCAGCACCCTCAGGGACAGGGACACAGATACGCAGTATTTT
few	-	TRBV15	TRBJ2-7	CATSRDLASEQYF	TGTGCCACCAGCAGAGATCTAGCTTCTGAGCAGTACTTC
-	-	TRBV18	TRBJ1-2	CASSPGLGGYTF	TGTGCCAGCTCGCCTGGACTGGGGGGCTACACCTTC
-	-	TRBV6-5	TRBJ2-7	CASSLGGTVGHEQYF	TGTGCCAGCAGCCTAGGGGGGACAGTGGGGCACGAGCAGTACTTC
-	-	TRBV14	TRBJ2-3	CASSPRWGPQGKDTQYF	TGTGCCAGCAGCCCCCGATGGGGGCCCCAAGGCAAAGATACGCAGTATTTT
-	-	TRBV11-2	TRBJ1-1	CASSLEGQLYTEAFF	TGTGCCAGCAGCTTAGAAGGACAACTTTACACTGAAGCTTTCTTT
-	TRBD1	TRBV6-5	TRBJ1-4	CASRGQGGSEKLFF	TGTGCCAGCAGGGGACAGGGAGGTTCGGAAAAACTGTTTTTT
-	-	TRBV19	TRBJ2-7	CASSIRLGQVYEQYF	TGTGCCAGTAGTATAAGACTGGGTCAGGTATACGAGCAGTACTTC
-	-	TRBV19	TRBJ2-5	CASSDSMAETQYF	TGTGCCAGTAGCGACAGCATGGCAGAGACCCAGTACTTC
once	-	TRBV5-5	TRBJ2-2	CASSLAGAGGELFF	TGTGCCAGCAGCTTGGCGGGAGCGGGCGGGGAGCTGTTTTTT
-	TRBD1	TRBV7-9	TRBJ2-1	CASSLGSGQVGYNEQFF	TGTGCCAGCAGCTTAGGGTCAGGACAGGTAGGATACAATGAGCAGTTCTTC
-	-	TRBV27	TRBJ1-4	CASSPQGTNEKLFF	TGTGCCAGCAGTCCTCAGGGAACTAATGAAAAACTGTTTTTT
-	-	TRBV29-1	TRBJ2-4	CSVEGTTELAKNIQYF	TGCAGCGTTGAAGGGACAACTGAGCTAGCCAAAAACATTCAGTACTTC
-	TRBD2	TRBV27	TRBJ2-7	CASSLSKGLAVYEQYF	TGTGCCAGCAGTTTATCCAAGGGACTAGCGGTTTACGAGCAGTACTTC
-	TRBD2	TRBV7-3	TRBJ2-3	CASRSASGRIDTQYF	TGTGCCAGCAGATCTGCTAGCGGGAGAATAGATACGCAGTATTTT
-	-	TRBV6-4	TRBJ2-3	CASPGGGSTDTQYF	TGTGCCAGCCCTGGAGGGGGTAGCACAGATACGCAGTATTTT
once	-	TRBV11-2	TRBJ2-7	CASSPTTPSWGYEQYF	TGTGCCAGCAGCCCGACGACTCCGAGCTGGGGATACGAGCAGTACTTC
-	-	TRBV28	TRBJ2-7	CASSIPHGGTAYEQYF	TGTGCCAGCAGTATCCCCCACGGGGGCACCGCGTACGAGCAGTACTTC
-	-	TRBV9	TRBJ2-3	CASSVGWDGVDTQYF	TGTGCCAGCAGCGTAGGGTGGGATGGGGTAGATACGCAGTATTTT
-	-	TRBV9	TRBJ1-1	CASSTQDRSEAFF	TGTGCCAGCAGCACACAGGACAGATCTGAAGCTTTCTTT